This T cell receptor (beta chain) was documented in a study of blood T cell repertoires in COVID-19. The CDR3 length is 12 residues. Trimming took 5 bases from V and 8 from J; bases not matched to a gene: 5. Clones were sequenced by immunoSEQ multiplex PCR, and TCRdb holds only the in-frame ones, with some missing. This table has some 58,000 clones, approximately 78% appearing once. This receptor was obtained from a man in his sixties with COVID-19, enrolled during active disease. The specimen sequenced was peripheral blood. This rearrangement joins TRBV12-3 or TRBV12-4 to TRBJ1-2, with TRBD1 matching 7 bases. The CDR3 DNA sequence: TGTGCCAGCAGTAACAGGGGCTTGGGCTACACCTTC. It specifies CASSNRGLGYTF.